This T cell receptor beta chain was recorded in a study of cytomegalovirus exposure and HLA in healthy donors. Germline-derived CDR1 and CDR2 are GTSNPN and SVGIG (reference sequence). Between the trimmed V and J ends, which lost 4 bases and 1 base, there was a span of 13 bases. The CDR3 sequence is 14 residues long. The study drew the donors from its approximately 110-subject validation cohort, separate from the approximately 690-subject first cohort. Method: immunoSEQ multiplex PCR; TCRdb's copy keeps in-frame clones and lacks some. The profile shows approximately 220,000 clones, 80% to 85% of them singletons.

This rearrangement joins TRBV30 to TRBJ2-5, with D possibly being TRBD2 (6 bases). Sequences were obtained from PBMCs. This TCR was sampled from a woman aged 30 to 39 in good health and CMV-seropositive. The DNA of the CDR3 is TGTGCCTGGAATATAGCGGACCTCCAAGAGACCCAGTACTTC. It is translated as CAWNIADLQETQYF.